The sequence of this T cell receptor beta chain was determined in a study of T cell responses to AZD1222 COVID-19 vaccine. Findings of the study overall: Most donors were white British and more were female, and clonal diversity was possibly underestimated. Sampling that yielded the repertoires occurred only after the peak T cell response. Researchers report vaccine-associated CD4 TCRs spanning spike, with dominance at 160-218 and 743-854.

TCRdb's copy holds only in-frame clones and misses some; the assay was immunoSEQ multiplex PCR. Of about 120,000 clones listed, about nine tenths were seen once; the top ten hold around 7.2%. Concerning this clone itself: Its specificity is unknown.

With V trimmed by 1 base and J by 3 bases, 5 bases remained unmatched. This CDR3 region has 16 residues. Per the germline V gene, CDR1 is LGHNA and CDR2 is YSLEER. The source is an adult in good health. Source: peripheral blood, taken on day 0 of AZD1222 vaccination. This chain uses TRBV4-3 with TRBJ2-1; TRBD2 aligns across 8 bases. The CDR3: CASSQGAGASYNEQFF. The CDR3 DNA reads TGCGCCAGCAGCCAAGGAGCGGGAGCGAGCTACAATGAGCAGTTCTTC.